This entry lists 25 T cell receptor beta chains sequenced from one sample in a study of cytomegalovirus exposure and HLA in healthy donors. PCR involved 60 Vbeta and 13 Jbeta primers. Some clones are missing from TCRdb's copy, which holds only in-frame ones; the method was immunoSEQ multiplex PCR. In the table there are approximately 170,000 clones, roughly 80% of which are singletons. Sequencing was carried out using PBMCs. The origin of the receptors is a woman under 30 in good health and CMV-seronegative.

The chain has TRBV27 and TRBJ2-7; 11 bases map to TRBD2. The CDR3 runs 14 residues. J lost 5 bases, V lost 5 bases, and 5 bases had no gene match. Germline V CDR1 and CDR2: MNHEY, SMNVEV (reference sequence). CDR3 protein: CASSNPGLADEQYF. CDR3 coding DNA: TGTGCCAGCAGTAATCCGGGACTAGCGGACGAGCAGTACTTC.

This clone has only a few counts. V gene TRBV2 combines with J gene TRBJ2-1; 10 bases map to TRBD2. The germline V gene has CDR1 SNHLY and CDR2 FYNNEI. V dropped 2 bases and J dropped 8; count of bases not matched to a gene: 12. The CDR3 contains 17 residues. CDR3 amino acids: CASSERYLAGVFYEQFF. CDR3 nucleotide sequence: TGTGCCAGCAGTGAACGGTATCTAGCGGGAGTTTTTTATGAGCAGTTCTTC.

This clone was observed a single time. As DNA, the CDR3 is TGTGCCAGCAGGGGGCCCCAAGAGACCCAGTACTTC. Amino acids: CASRGPQETQYF. The chain couples TRBV6-6 to TRBJ2-5; D might be TRBD1 (5 bases). CDR3 length: 12 residues. Germline values: CDR1 MNHNY, CDR2 SVGAGI (reference sequence). The ends were cut back, 6 bases at V and 1 base at J, with 6 bases in the middle.

The chain combines TRBV19 with TRBJ2-1; 7 positions match TRBD1. The CDR3 covers 14 residues. V trimming: 6 bases; J trimming: 9 bases; junction bases outside the gene matches: 11. CDR1 is LNHDA and CDR2 is SQIVND in the germline V gene (reference sequence). CDR3 residues: CASRPQTGKVEQFF. The CDR3 nucleotides read TGTGCCAGTAGACCCCAGACAGGGAAGGTTGAGCAGTTCTTC.

The chain uses TRBV28 and TRBJ2-3, with 16 nucleotides matching TRBD2. The V and J ends lost 8 bases and 14 bases, in that order; junction bases with no gene match: 10. Germline-derived CDR1 and CDR2 are MDHEN and SYDVKM. This CDR3 has 14 amino acids. The chain's CDR3 is CASGTGTSGRAPYF. In DNA, the CDR3 is TGTGCCAGCGGAACAGGGACTAGCGGGAGGGCCCCGTATTTT.

This clone was recorded once. This sequence joins TRBV27 and TRBJ2-5; 7 bases agree with TRBD2. The germline CDR1 and CDR2 sequences are MNHEY and SMNVEV (reference sequence). CDR3 length: 12 residues. V lost 4 bases to trimming and J lost 11 bases; unmatched junction nucleotides: 7. CDR3 DNA sequence: TGTGCCAGCAGTTCAGGTGGGGGGGAGCAGTACTTC. Protein sequence: CASSSGGGEQYF.

V and J are TRBV9 and TRBJ2-1, with a tentative D call TRBD2 (6 bases). The CDR3 is made up of 17 amino acids. The V gene lost 3 bases and the J gene lost 10 bases, with 26 bases spanning the gap. Germline CDR1 is SGDLS and CDR2 is YYNGEE. CDR3 in amino acids: CASSATRTNPESWEQFF. The CDR3 coding sequence is TGTGCCAGCAGCGCCACTAGGACTAACCCAGAGTCGTGGGAGCAGTTCTTC.

Worth noting for this clone: At one end the junction does not follow the germline gene, possibly because of a read error. The rearrangement joins TRBV5-1 to TRBJ2-7; 7 bases match TRBD1. The CDR3 loop spans 13 amino acids. The germline CDR1 and CDR2 sequences are SGHRS and YFSETQ. In DNA, the CDR3 is TGCGCCAGCAGGTTGGGACAGAGCTACGAGCAGTACTTC. It translates to CASRLGQSYEQYF.

The chain couples TRBV28 to TRBJ1-2; 9 nucleotides line up with TRBD1. Per germline, CDR1 MDHEN and CDR2 SYDVKM. The CDR3 loop spans 13 amino acids. Unmatched junction bases numbered 4, after V lost 6 bases and J lost 5 bases. This CDR3 reads CASRSTGGYGYTF. CDR3 bases: TGTGCCAGCAGGTCGACAGGGGGTTATGGCTACACCTTC.

The CDR3 bases are TGTGCCAGCAACGCCCCCGGGTGCTGGGCTTTCTTT. Residues: CASNAPGCWAFF. V usage is TRBV21-1 and J usage is TRBJ1-1. TRBV21-1 is deemed a pseudogene. CDR3 length: 12 amino acids.

This clone showed up just once. As DNA, the CDR3 is TGTGCCAGCAGCTCCTTAGGGGGCGAAAACGAGCAGTACTTC. Protein sequence: CASSSLGGENEQYF. This rearrangement joins TRBV5-6 to TRBJ2-7; 7 bases line up with TRBD1. There are 14 residues in the CDR3. Trimming took 3 bases from V and 5 from J; bases not matched to a gene: 8. Germline V gene sequence: CDR1 SGHDT, CDR2 YYEEEE.

The chain combines TRBV5-5 with TRBJ2-7; tentatively, D is TRBD2 (6 bases). The V gene lost 0 bases and the J gene lost 0 bases, with 13 bases spanning the gap. The CDR3 runs to 16 residues. Germline V CDR1 and CDR2: SGHKS, YYEKEE (reference sequence). The CDR3 here is CASSLVGGRSSYEQYF. CDR3 DNA sequence: TGTGCCAGCAGCTTGGTTGGTGGGAGGTCCTCCTACGAGCAGTACTTC. Full variable domain (missing parts from reference TRBV5-5 and TRBJ2-7): DAGVTQSPTHLIKTRGQQVTLRCSPISGHKSVSWYQQVLGQGPQFIFQYYEKEERGRGNFPDRFSARQFPNYSSELNVNALLLGDSALYLCASSLVGGRSSYEQYFGPGTRLTVT.

CDR3 residues: CASSFENNEQFF. The CDR3 DNA reads TGTGCCAGCAGCTTCGAGAACAATGAGCAGTTCTTC. V usage is TRBV5-6 and J usage is TRBJ2-1; no definite D call. V lost 2 bases, J lost 5 bases, and 5 bases lay in between. This CDR3 spans 12 amino acids. CDR1 and CDR2 (germline): SGHDT, YYEEEE.

The V and J genes are TRBV18 and TRBJ1-1, with 7 bases aligning to TRBD1. Germline V gives CDR1 KGHSH, CDR2 LQKENI. V trimming: 2 bases; J trimming: 5 bases; junction bases outside the gene matches: 5. The CDR3 runs to 14 residues. The CDR3 reads CASSPGGGQTEAFF. The CDR3 coding sequence is TGTGCCAGCTCACCAGGAGGGGGCCAGACTGAAGCTTTCTTT.

The rearrangement uses TRBV6-5 and TRBJ1-1; D is unclear. This CDR3 contains 14 residues. Germline CDR1 MNHEY, CDR2 SVGAGI. V was pared by 4 bases and J by 0 bases, with 9 bases between. CDR3: CASSSRTLNTEAFF. The CDR3 DNA is TGTGCCAGCAGTTCTCGGACTTTGAACACTGAAGCTTTCTTT.

The V call is TRBV5-8, the J call TRBJ1-3; D unclear. The V and J ends lost 3 bases and 3 bases respectively, with 16 bases between them. The V gene's germline CDR1 is SGHTS and CDR2 YDEGEE. The CDR3 is 16 residues long. In DNA form, the CDR3 reads TGTGCCAGCAGCTCCCGACCAGGCGGGGTTGGAAACACCATATATTTT. It yields the protein CASSSRPGGVGNTIYF.

V gene TRBV29-1 combines with J gene TRBJ2-2; D might be TRBD1 (6 bases). CDR3 length: 14 amino acids. V lost 4 bases to trimming and J lost 3 bases, with 12 bases between them. The germline gives CDR1 SQVTM, CDR2 ANQGSEA. The CDR3 loop reads CSVARPGDTGELFF. CDR3 bases: TGCAGCGTTGCTCGCCCAGGGGACACCGGGGAGCTGTTTTTT.

V and J are TRBV6-5 and TRBJ1-1; the D is unclear. The CDR3 has 14 amino acids. In germline, CDR1 is MNHEY, CDR2 SVGAGI. With 10 bases removed from V and 1 base from J, the gap between germline ends came to 16 bases. The CDR3 protein is CATKSRGANTEAFF. CDR3 coding DNA: TGTGCCACCAAGAGTCGGGGTGCGAACACTGAAGCTTTCTTT.

V is TRBV7-9 and J is TRBJ2-3; D unresolved. Trimming took off 0 bases at V and 1 base at J, with 5 bases between the two ends. The CDR3 extends over 14 amino acids. Germline CDR1 SEHNR, CDR2 FQNEAQ (reference sequence). This CDR3 reads CASSLAERTDTQYF. DNA for the CDR3: TGTGCCAGCAGCTTAGCGGAGCGCACAGATACGCAGTATTTT.

This chain uses TRBV18 with TRBJ1-1; TRBD1 aligns across 8 bases. The CDR3 runs 12 residues. Trimming took 3 bases from V and 10 from J; bases not matched to a gene: 4. Germline V gene data show CDR1 as KGHSH and CDR2 as LQKENI. In DNA form, the CDR3 reads TGTGCCAGCTCACCTGGACAGGGTGGAGCTTTCTTT. Its translation: CASSPGQGGAFF.

The V and J genes are TRBV30 and TRBJ1-5; the match to TRBD1 covers 8 bases. CDR3 length: 13 amino acids. V dropped 2 bases and J dropped 6; count of bases not matched to a gene: 3. Germline V gives CDR1 GTSNPN, CDR2 SVGIG (reference sequence). In nucleotides, the CDR3 is TGTGCCTGGAGTCCTCAGGGGGCTCAGCCCCAGCATTTT. It encodes CAWSPQGAQPQHF.

The J gene is TRBJ1-1, the V gene TRBV15; D possibly corresponds to TRBD1 (6 bases). Germline CDR1 LNHNV, CDR2 YYDKDF (reference sequence). The CDR3 has 13 residues. Trimming shortened V by 6 bases and J by 2 bases, and 10 bases separated the two germline ends. The CDR3: CATRRQENTEAFF. CDR3 DNA: TGTGCCACCAGGAGACAGGAAAACACTGAAGCTTTCTTT. Combining the CDR3 with reference TRBV15 and TRBJ1-1 gives the whole variable domain DAMVIQNPRYQVTQFGKPVTLSCSQTLNHNVMYWYQQKSSQAPKLLFHYYDKDFNNEADTPDNFQSRRPNTSFCFLDIRSPGLGDTAMYLCATRRQENTEAFFGQGTRLTVV.

This chain uses TRBV15 with TRBJ1-4, with a possible D match to TRBD1 (6 bases). The germline V and J ends were trimmed by 7 bases and 2 bases, with 11 bases remaining between them. The CDR3 is 14 amino acids. Per the germline V gene, CDR1 is LNHNV and CDR2 is YYDKDF (reference sequence). This CDR3 is CATTGGGTNEKLFF. The CDR3 DNA reads as TGTGCCACCACTGGGGGGGGCACTAATGAAAAACTGTTTTTT.

In this sample, this clone turned up once. The V gene is TRBV2, the J gene TRBJ1-2; 8 positions agree with TRBD1. This CDR3 has 14 amino acids. In germline, CDR1 is SNHLY, CDR2 FYNNEI. V shed 1 base and J 7 bases; nucleotides not matched to a gene: 5. The CDR3 nucleotides are TGTGCCAGCAGTGAAGGGACAGGGTATTCTGGCTACACCTTC. Protein product: CASSEGTGYSGYTF.

As DNA, the CDR3 is TGTGCCAGTAGTACCCCTCGACAGGGGAACACCGGGGAGCTGTTTTTT. It is translated as CASSTPRQGNTGELFF. This sequence joins TRBV19 and TRBJ2-2; 7 nucleotides align to TRBD1. The CDR3 runs 16 residues. V shed 4 bases, J shed 1 base, and the junction held 6 bases outside the gene matches. Germline values: CDR1 LNHDA, CDR2 SQIVND (reference sequence).